A single sample is the source of the 26 T cell receptor beta chains below, sequenced in a study of OX40 agonist ivuxolimab in advanced cancers. The protocol was immunoSEQ multiplex PCR, while the TCRdb copy is restricted to in-frame clones and leaves out a portion. The sample holds 30,000 to 35,000 clones, roughly 85% seen once. Sequencing used CD4+ or CD8+ T cells sorted from blood, obtained in a trial of the OX40 agonist ivuxolimab. These receptors all come from an adult with an advanced solid tumor such as melanoma, head and neck, liver or kidney cancer.

The rearrangement links TRBV5-8 to TRBJ2-3; possibly TRBD1 for D (6 bases). V was clipped by 3 bases and J by 0 bases, with 17 bases between them. Per germline, CDR1 SGHTS and CDR2 YDEGEE. The length of the CDR3 is 17 residues. The CDR3 reads CASSSYRAWGSTDTQYF. The CDR3 DNA sequence: TGTGCCAGCAGCTCTTACAGGGCTTGGGGTAGCACAGATACGCAGTATTTT.

The V call is TRBV6-4, the J call TRBJ1-2, with 9 bases matching TRBD1. Germline CDR1 MRHNA, CDR2 SNTAGT. The CDR3 is 13 amino acids. V was pared by 5 bases and J by 5 bases, with 3 bases of the junction left unmatched. The CDR3 here is CASSMDRGYGYTF. CDR3 coding DNA: TGTGCCAGCAGTATGGACAGGGGATATGGCTACACCTTC.

This chain connects TRBV19 to TRBJ1-2; D is ambiguous. The germline gives CDR1 LNHDA, CDR2 SQIVND (reference sequence). V was cut by 3 bases and J by 6 bases, with 11 bases left in between. This CDR3 contains 13 residues. In DNA, the CDR3 is TGTGCCAGTAGTATGACCGGCGATCATGGCTACACCTTC. It translates to CASSMTGDHGYTF.

The chain recombines TRBV11-1 with TRBJ2-7, with TRBD1 matching 8 bases. Germline CDR1 and CDR2: SGHAT and FQDESV (reference sequence). V was clipped by 5 bases and J by 1 base; unmatched bases: 4. The CDR3 covers 14 residues. This CDR3 reads CASSRGTGSYEQYF. The CDR3, as DNA: TGTGCCAGCAGCCGCGGGACAGGATCCTACGAGCAGTACTTC.

The rearrangement uses TRBV28 and TRBJ1-5, with a tentative D call TRBD1 (5 bases). Germline CDR1 is MDHEN and CDR2 is SYDVKM. V lost 1 base and J lost 1, with 14 bases in between. CDR3 length equals 17 residues. CDR3 in amino acids: CASSLFRAGRSNQPQHF. The CDR3 nucleotides are TGTGCCAGCAGTTTATTTAGAGCGGGACGGAGCAATCAGCCCCAGCATTTT.

V usage is TRBV5-1 and J usage is TRBJ1-1, with a possible D match to TRBD1 (5 bases). Trimming cost V 4 bases and J 2 bases, with 12 bases left between them. Germline V lookup: CDR1 SGHRS, CDR2 YFSETQ. The CDR3 runs 14 residues. The CDR3 spells CASSQGPANTEAFF. CDR3 bases: TGCGCCAGCAGCCAGGGCCCGGCCAACACTGAAGCTTTCTTT.

This chain links TRBV7-9 with TRBJ2-7, with TRBD1 matching 8 bases. The length of the CDR3 is 14 residues. Germline V gene sequence: CDR1 SEHNR, CDR2 FQNEAQ (reference sequence). With 5 bases clipped from V and 5 bases from J, the junction kept 8 bases outside the gene matches. This chain's CDR3 is CASSPHPGQDEQYF. CDR3 nucleotides: TGTGCCAGCAGCCCTCACCCGGGACAGGACGAGCAGTACTTC.

The chain uses TRBV28 and TRBJ2-5; TRBD1 agrees at 7 bases. Germline V gives CDR1 MDHEN, CDR2 SYDVKM. This CDR3 spans 15 amino acids. V was clipped by 6 bases and J by 2 bases; unmatched bases: 9. The chain's CDR3 is CASSITGQSQETQYF. DNA for the CDR3: TGTGCCAGCAGCATAACGGGACAGTCTCAAGAGACCCAGTACTTC.

The rearrangement links TRBV10-2 to TRBJ2-5; 13 bases line up with TRBD2. This CDR3 has 17 amino acids. The V segment lost 3 bases and the J segment 4 bases; nucleotides outside the gene matches: 8. Germline V gives CDR1 WSHSY, CDR2 SAAADI. CDR3 in amino acids: CASSDGYRLAGGETQYF. The CDR3 DNA reads as TGCGCCAGCAGTGATGGATATAGACTAGCGGGAGGAGAGACCCAGTACTTC.

The chain uses TRBV20-1 and TRBJ2-1; D call uncertain. This CDR3 comprises 10 residues. In germline, CDR1 is DFQATT, CDR2 SNEGSKA (reference sequence). Trimming stripped 5 bases from V and 3 bases from J, with 2 bases between. The CDR3 DNA sequence: TGCAGTGCTCGCTACAATGAGCAGTTCTTC. It specifies CSARYNEQFF.

This clone was seen a single time. The chain employs TRBV29-1 and TRBJ1-1, with no clear D. The V end was cut by 7 bases, the J end by 3 bases, with 15 bases between. This CDR3 contains 13 residues. Germline V gives CDR1 SQVTM, CDR2 ANQGSEA. CDR3 coding DNA: TGCAGCGCTCCGACCGCTGCGGACACTGAAGCTTTCTTT. This translates into CSAPTAADTEAFF.

This clone was seen a few times. V gene TRBV7-2 combines with J gene TRBJ1-4, with D perhaps matching TRBD1 (5 bases). The CDR3 loop spans 15 amino acids. V was trimmed by 3 bases and J by 5 bases, leaving 13 bases between them. Germline lookup yields CDR1 SGHTA and CDR2 FQGNSA. The CDR3 loop is CASSFQGTVNEKLFF. CDR3 DNA sequence: TGTGCCAGCAGCTTTCAAGGGACCGTAAATGAAAAACTGTTTTTT.

This chain joins TRBV28 and TRBJ2-1, with TRBD1 matching 11 bases. The CDR3 is 16 amino acids. V was pared by 6 bases and J by 1 base, with 5 bases of the junction left unmatched. The germline CDR1 and CDR2 sequences are MDHEN and SYDVKM. Here the CDR3 reads CASRDGTGGSYNEQFF. The CDR3 DNA sequence: TGTGCCAGCAGGGACGGGACAGGGGGGTCCTACAATGAGCAGTTCTTC. Complete variable domain (other parts from reference TRBV28 and TRBJ2-1): DVKVTQSSRYLVKRTGEKVFLECVQDMDHENMFWYRQDPGLGLRLIYFSYDVKMKEKGDIPEGYSVSREKKERFSLILESASTNQTSMYLCASRDGTGGSYNEQFFGPGTRLTVL.

This clone has only one observation. The chain uses TRBV5-4 and TRBJ2-7; no clear D. Deletions cut 4 bases from V and 5 bases from J, with 16 bases between. CDR3 length equals 14 residues. Germline CDR1 SGHNT, CDR2 YYREEE (reference sequence). Here the CDR3 DNA reads TGTGCCAGCAGCAGTAGAAGGTCCGACGACGAGCAGTACTTC. Its translation is CASSSRRSDDEQYF.

The chain links TRBV5-1 to TRBJ2-5; D is undetermined. From germline, CDR1 is SGHRS and CDR2 YFSETQ. The CDR3 has 13 amino acids. Trimming took 0 bases from V and 3 from J, leaving 6 bases between them. CDR3 protein: CASSLEHKETQYF. The CDR3 DNA reads as TGCGCCAGCAGCTTGGAGCATAAAGAGACCCAGTACTTC.

The chain has TRBV12-5 and TRBJ1-2; D is perhaps TRBD1 (5 bases). Germline V gives CDR1 LGHNT, CDR2 FRNRAP. This CDR3 is built from 12 residues. V shed 6 bases and J shed 2 bases, with 7 bases lying between them. CDR3 DNA: TGTGCTAGTGGCAGGGACAACTATGGCTACACCTTC. As protein: CASGRDNYGYTF.

The rearrangement links TRBV5-6 to TRBJ2-5; 7 bases align to TRBD1. Germline trimming cut 8 bases from V and 2 bases from J; bases unmatched to any gene: 12. CDR3 size: 15 residues. CDR1 and CDR2 (germline): SGHDT, YYEEEE. CDR3 protein: CARVMTGTAQETQYF. As DNA, the CDR3 is TGTGCCAGGGTCATGACCGGGACAGCTCAAGAGACCCAGTACTTC. Complete variable domain (other parts from reference TRBV5-6 and TRBJ2-5): DAGVTQSPTHLIKTRGQQVTLRCSPKSGHDTVSWYQQALGQGPQFIFQYYEEEERQRGNFPDRFSGHQFPNYSSELNVNALLLGDSALYLCARVMTGTAQETQYFGPGTRLLVL.

The chain employs TRBV5-8 and TRBJ2-4, with TRBD2 matching over 10 bases. V lost 4 bases to trimming and J lost 15 bases; unmatched junction nucleotides: 7. CDR1 and CDR2 (germline): SGHTS, YDEGEE. The CDR3 runs 12 residues. CDR3 nucleotide sequence: TGTGCCAGCAGCCGGACTAGCGGCGTGGGGTACTTC. As protein: CASSRTSGVGYF.

This clone was recorded only once. The chain links TRBV7-2 to TRBJ2-1; D may match TRBD1 or TRBD2 (5 bases each). Trimming left V 0 bases short and J 8 bases short, with 14 bases between. The CDR3 runs 15 residues. Looked up from germline, CDR1 is SGHTA and CDR2 is FQGNSA. DNA of the CDR3: TGTGCCAGCAGCTTAGCGGCCGGGGCCGTGCATGAGCAGTTCTTC. It specifies CASSLAAGAVHEQFF.

V and J are TRBV7-2 and TRBJ2-5; perhaps TRBD2 as D (5 bases). The CDR3 has 15 residues. V was shortened by 0 bases and J by 1 base, with 9 bases between the two germline ends. Germline CDR1 is SGHTA and CDR2 is FQGNSA. The CDR3 DNA is TGTGCCAGCAGCTTAGCGGCTAGCACCCAAGAGACCCAGTACTTC. It translates to CASSLAASTQETQYF.

The chain joins TRBV7-9 to TRBJ1-1; a weak D match, TRBD1 (6 bases). The CDR3 consists of 15 residues. Germline V gene lookup returns CDR1 SEHNR and CDR2 FQNEAQ (reference sequence). With 5 bases removed from V and 1 base from J, the gap between germline ends came to 14 bases. CDR3 sequence: CASSAGQLQNTEAFF. DNA for the CDR3: TGTGCCAGCAGCGCGGGACAACTTCAGAACACTGAAGCTTTCTTT. The full variable domain, rest sourced from reference TRBV7-9 and TRBJ1-1, is DTGVSQNPRHKITKRGQNVTFRCDPISEHNRLYWYRQTLGQGPEFLTYFQNEAQLEKSRLLSDRFSAERPKGSFSTLEIQRTEQGDSAMYLCASSAGQLQNTEAFFGQGTRLTVV.

The chain recombines TRBV30 with TRBJ1-1; D gene unclear. Germline V gene lookup returns CDR1 GTSNPN and CDR2 SVGIG (reference sequence). The V gene lost 2 bases and the J gene lost 12 bases, with 16 bases spanning the gap. The CDR3 loop spans 12 amino acids. The CDR3 DNA follows: TGTGCCTGGAGTTGGGGAAACCCGACGACTTTCTTT. This gives the protein CAWSWGNPTTFF.

The chain is built from TRBV7-6 and TRBJ2-3, with 7 bases lining up with TRBD1. Germline trimming cut 7 bases from V and 2 bases from J; bases unmatched to any gene: 9. The CDR3 is 15 residues long. In germline, CDR1 is SGHVS, CDR2 FNYEAQ. CDR3 protein: CASTRRGGTTDTQYF. In nucleotides, the CDR3 is TGTGCCAGCACTCGGAGAGGGGGCACCACAGATACGCAGTATTTT.

The chain recombines TRBV9 with TRBJ2-5; D might be TRBD1 or TRBD2, each matching 5 bases. CDR1 is SGDLS, CDR2 YYNGEE, per germline. This CDR3 is 13 amino acids long. Trimming shortened V by 3 bases and J by 1 base, and 7 bases separated the two germline ends. In DNA, the CDR3 is TGTGCCAGCAGCGGGGGGTTCCAAGAGACCCAGTACTTC. This encodes CASSGGFQETQYF.

This clone was detected once. The chain employs TRBV7-3 and TRBJ2-1; D not certain. The V end lost 0 bases, the J end lost 3 bases, and 9 bases lay between the germline ends. Germline CDR1 is SGHTA and CDR2 is FQGTGA. The CDR3 is made up of 15 amino acids. The CDR3 protein is CASSLTFSGYNEQFF. The DNA of the CDR3 is TGTGCCAGCAGCTTAACCTTCTCTGGCTACAATGAGCAGTTCTTC.

The genes are TRBV18 and TRBJ1-4; no clear D. The germline V gene encodes CDR1 KGHSH and CDR2 LQKENI. V lost 5 bases and J 8 bases, leaving 6 bases between the germline ends. This CDR3 region has 11 residues. This CDR3 reads CASSFREKLFF. The CDR3, as DNA: TGTGCCAGCTCATTCAGGGAAAAACTGTTTTTT. The full variable domain, with the rest looked up from reference TRBV18 and TRBJ1-4, is NAGVMQNPRHLVRRRGQEARLRCSPMKGHSHVYWYRQLPEEGLKFMVYLQKENIIDESGMPKERFSAEFPKEGPSILRIQQVVRGDSAAYFCASSFREKLFFGSGTQLSVL.